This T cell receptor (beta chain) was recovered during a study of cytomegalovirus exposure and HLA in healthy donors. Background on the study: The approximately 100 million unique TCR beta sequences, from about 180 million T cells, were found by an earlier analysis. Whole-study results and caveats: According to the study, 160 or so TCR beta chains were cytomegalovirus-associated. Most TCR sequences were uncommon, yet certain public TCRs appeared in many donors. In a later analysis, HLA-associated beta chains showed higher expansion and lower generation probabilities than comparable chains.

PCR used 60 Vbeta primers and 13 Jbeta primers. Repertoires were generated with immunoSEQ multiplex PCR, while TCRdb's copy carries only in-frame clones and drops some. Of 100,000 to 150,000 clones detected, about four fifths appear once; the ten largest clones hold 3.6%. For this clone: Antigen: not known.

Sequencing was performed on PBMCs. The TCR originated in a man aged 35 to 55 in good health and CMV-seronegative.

The CDR3 nucleotides read TGTGCCAGCAGCGTAGGGGCAGGGGAGAATCAGCCCCAGCATTTT. Protein product: CASSVGAGENQPQHF. This chain connects TRBV9 to TRBJ1-5; tentatively, D is TRBD1 (6 bases). The germline CDR1 and CDR2 sequences are SGDLS and YYNGEE. CDR3 length equals 15 residues. V lost 0 bases and J lost 4, with 11 bases in between.